This T cell receptor (beta chain) stems from a study of T cell repertoires in cytomegalovirus infection. TCRdb re-called the reads through MiXCR, storing one row per CDR3 protein. The sample holds approximately 500,000 distinct CDR3 sequences; roughly 10% are singletons and the top ten take roughly 10%. This CDR3 is built from 15 residues. Looked up from germline, CDR1 is SGHDN and CDR2 is FVKESK. V trimming: 4 bases; J trimming: 3 bases; junction bases outside the gene matches: 5. This TCR derives from a human donor in good health (CMV status not recorded). Some clones in this sample may be carry-over from other donors' samples. Sequencing was carried out using PBMCs. V usage is TRBV14 and J usage is TRBJ2-5; the match to TRBD1 covers 10 bases. The CDR3 region is CASSLRDRGKETQYF. The CDR3 nucleotides read TGTGCCAGCAGCCTCCGGGACAGGGGCAAAGAGACCCAGTACTTC.